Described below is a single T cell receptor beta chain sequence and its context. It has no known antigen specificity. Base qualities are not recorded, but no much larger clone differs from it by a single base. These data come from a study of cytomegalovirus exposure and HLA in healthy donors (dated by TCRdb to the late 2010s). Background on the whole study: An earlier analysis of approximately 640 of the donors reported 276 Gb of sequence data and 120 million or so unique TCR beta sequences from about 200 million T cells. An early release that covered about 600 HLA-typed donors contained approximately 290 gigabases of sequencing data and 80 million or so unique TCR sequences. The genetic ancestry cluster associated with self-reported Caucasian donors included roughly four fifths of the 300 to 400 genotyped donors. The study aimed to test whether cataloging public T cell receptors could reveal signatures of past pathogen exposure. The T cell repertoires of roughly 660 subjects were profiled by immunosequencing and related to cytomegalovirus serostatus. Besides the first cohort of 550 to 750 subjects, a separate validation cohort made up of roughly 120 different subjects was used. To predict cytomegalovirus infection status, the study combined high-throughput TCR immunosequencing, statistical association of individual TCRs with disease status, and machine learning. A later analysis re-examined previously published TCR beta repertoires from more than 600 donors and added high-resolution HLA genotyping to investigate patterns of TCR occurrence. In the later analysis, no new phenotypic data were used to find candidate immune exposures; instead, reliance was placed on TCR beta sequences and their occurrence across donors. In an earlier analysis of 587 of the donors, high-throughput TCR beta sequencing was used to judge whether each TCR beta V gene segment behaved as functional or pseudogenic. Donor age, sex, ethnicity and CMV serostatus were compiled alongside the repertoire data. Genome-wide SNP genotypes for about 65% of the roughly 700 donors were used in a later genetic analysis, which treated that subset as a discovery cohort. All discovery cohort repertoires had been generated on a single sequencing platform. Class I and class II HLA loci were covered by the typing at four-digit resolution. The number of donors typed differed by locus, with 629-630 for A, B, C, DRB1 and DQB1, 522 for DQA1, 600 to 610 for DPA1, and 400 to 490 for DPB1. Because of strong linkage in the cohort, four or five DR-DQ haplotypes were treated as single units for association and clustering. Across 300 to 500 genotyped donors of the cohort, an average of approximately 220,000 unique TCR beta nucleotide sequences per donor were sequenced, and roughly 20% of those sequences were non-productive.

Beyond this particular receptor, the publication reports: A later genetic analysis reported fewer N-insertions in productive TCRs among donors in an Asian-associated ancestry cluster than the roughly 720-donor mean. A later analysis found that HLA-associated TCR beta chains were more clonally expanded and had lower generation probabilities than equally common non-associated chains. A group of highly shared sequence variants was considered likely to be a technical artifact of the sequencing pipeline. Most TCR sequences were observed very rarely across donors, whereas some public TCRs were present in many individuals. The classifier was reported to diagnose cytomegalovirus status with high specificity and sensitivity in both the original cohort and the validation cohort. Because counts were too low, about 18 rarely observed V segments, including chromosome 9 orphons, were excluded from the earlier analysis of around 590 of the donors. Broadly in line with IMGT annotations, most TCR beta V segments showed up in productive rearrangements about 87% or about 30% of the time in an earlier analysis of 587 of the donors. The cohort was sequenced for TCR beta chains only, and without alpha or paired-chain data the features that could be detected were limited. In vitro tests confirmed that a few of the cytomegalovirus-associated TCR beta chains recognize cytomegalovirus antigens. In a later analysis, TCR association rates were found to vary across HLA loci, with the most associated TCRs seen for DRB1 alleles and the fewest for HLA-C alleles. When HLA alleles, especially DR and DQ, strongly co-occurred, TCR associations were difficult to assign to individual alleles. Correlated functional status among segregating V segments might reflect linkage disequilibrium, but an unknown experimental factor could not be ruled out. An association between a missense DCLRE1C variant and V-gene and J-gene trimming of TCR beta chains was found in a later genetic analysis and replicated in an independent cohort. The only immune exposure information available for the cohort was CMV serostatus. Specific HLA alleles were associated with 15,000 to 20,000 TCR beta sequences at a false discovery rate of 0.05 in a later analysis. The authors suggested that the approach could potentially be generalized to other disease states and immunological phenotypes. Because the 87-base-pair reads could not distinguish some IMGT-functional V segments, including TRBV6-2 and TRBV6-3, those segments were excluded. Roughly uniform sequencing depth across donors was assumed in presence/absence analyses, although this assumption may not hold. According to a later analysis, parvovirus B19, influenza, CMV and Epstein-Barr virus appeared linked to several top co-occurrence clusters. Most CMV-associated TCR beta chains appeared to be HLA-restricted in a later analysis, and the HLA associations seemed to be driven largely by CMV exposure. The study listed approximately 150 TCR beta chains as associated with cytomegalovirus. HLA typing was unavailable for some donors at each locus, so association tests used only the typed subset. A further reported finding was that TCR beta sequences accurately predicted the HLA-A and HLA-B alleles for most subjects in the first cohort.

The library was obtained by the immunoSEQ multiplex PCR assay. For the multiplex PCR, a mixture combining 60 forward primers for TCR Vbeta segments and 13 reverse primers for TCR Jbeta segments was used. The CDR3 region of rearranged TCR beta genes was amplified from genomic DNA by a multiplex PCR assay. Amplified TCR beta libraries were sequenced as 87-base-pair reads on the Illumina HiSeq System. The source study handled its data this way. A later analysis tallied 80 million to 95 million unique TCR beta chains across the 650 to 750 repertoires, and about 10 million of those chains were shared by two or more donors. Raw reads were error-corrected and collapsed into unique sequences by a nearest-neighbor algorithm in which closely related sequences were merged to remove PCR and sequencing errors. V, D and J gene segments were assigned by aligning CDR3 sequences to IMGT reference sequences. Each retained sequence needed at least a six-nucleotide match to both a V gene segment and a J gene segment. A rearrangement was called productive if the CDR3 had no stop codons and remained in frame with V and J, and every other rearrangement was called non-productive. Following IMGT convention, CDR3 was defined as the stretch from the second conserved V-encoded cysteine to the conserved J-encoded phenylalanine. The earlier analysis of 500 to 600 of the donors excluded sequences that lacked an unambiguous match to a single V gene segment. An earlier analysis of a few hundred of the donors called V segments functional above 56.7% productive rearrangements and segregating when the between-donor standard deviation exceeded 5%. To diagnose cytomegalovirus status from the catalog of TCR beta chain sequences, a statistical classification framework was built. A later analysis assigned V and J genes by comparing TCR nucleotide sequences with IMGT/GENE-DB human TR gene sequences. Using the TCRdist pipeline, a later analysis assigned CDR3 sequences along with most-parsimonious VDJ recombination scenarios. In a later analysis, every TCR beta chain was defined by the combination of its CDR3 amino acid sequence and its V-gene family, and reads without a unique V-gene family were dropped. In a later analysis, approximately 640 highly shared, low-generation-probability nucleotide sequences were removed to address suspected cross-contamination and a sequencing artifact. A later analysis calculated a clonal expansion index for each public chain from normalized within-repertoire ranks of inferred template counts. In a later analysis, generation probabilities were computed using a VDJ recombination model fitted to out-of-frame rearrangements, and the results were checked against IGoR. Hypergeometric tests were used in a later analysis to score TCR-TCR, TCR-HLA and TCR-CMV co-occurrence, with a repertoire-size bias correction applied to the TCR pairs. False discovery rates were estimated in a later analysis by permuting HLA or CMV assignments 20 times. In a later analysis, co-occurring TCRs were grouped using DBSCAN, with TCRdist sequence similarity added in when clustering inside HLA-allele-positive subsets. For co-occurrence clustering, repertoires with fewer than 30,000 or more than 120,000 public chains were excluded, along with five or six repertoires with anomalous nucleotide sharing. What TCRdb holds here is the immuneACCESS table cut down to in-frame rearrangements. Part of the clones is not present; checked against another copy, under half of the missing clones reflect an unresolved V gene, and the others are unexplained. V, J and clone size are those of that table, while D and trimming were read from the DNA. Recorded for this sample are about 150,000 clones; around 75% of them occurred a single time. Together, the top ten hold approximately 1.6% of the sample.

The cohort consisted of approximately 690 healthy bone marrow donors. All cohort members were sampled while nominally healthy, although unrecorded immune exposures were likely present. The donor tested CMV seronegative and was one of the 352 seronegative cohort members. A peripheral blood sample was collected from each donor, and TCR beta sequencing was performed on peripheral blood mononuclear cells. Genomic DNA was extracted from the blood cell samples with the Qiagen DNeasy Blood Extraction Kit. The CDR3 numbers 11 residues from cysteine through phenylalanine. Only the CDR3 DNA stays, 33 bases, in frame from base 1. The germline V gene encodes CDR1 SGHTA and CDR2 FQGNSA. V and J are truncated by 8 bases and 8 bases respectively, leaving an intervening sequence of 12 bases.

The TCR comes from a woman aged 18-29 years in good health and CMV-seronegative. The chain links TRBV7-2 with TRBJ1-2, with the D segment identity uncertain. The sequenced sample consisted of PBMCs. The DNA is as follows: TGTGCCAGCCGATCAGGTGGGGGCTACACCTTC. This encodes CASRSGGGYTF. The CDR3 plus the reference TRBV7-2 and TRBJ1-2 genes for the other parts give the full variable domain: GAGVSQSPSNKVTEKGKDVELRCDPISGHTALYWYRQSLGQGLEFLIYFQGNSAPDKSGLPSDRFSAERTGGSVSTLTIQRTQQEDSAVYLCASRSGGGYTFGSGTRLTVV.